This entry concerns a single TCR beta chain. According to the study, TCR beta libraries were built with iRepertoire HTBI primers and CDR3-region Arm-PCR. Each CDR3 protein is one row after TCRdb ran MiXCR on the multiplex PCR reads. The table lists about 660,000 distinct CDR3 sequences, about 30% of them singletons. The data were obtained in a study of regulatory T cells in long-lasting Graves disease. The time point here: persistent/refractory GD, antithyroid drugs over 5 years with positive TRAb. Generation of the TCR library employed RNA extracted from PBMCs. A volume of roughly 9.1 milliliters of peripheral blood was collected in EDTA tubes. The specimen comprised peripheral blood mononuclear cells (PBMCs), sampled when the disease was refractory, from a patient treated with antithyroid drugs. The TCR originated in a female donor with Graves disease.

CDR3 residues: CASSEEWVLNTEAFF. As DNA, the CDR3 is TGTGCCAGCAGTGAAGAATGGGTACTGAACACTGAAGCTTTCTTT. This chain joins TRBV2 and TRBJ1-1; D is undetermined. Per the germline V gene, CDR1 is SNHLY and CDR2 is FYNNEI. Trimming removed 1 base at V and 0 bases at J, with 9 bases between. The CDR3 runs to 15 residues.